This T cell receptor beta chain was recovered during a study of spatial heterogeneity in lung cancer. Study summary: Averaged across combinations, each unique TCR and UMI pairing appeared more than ten times in raw reads, which were uncorrected.

The time point here: sample taken at primary tumor resection. Whole RNA was taken from tumor, nontumor lung or frozen PBMC; it was then sequenced unsorted. One entry per CDR3 protein results from TCRdb running MiXCR on the 5' RACE reads. The sample has about 92,000 distinct CDR3 sequences; approximately 12% are singletons. The receptor comes from a male donor with early-stage non-small cell lung cancer. Sequences were derived from PBMCs, sampled at surgery.

The chain's CDR3 is CASRLGPTQYF. CDR3 nucleotides: TGTGCCAGCAGATTGGGACCGACCCAGTACTTC. This chain joins TRBV7-9 and TRBJ2-5; D might be TRBD1 or TRBD2, each matching 5 bases. Between the trimmed V and J ends, which lost 6 bases and 7 bases, there was a span of 9 bases. Germline CDR1 and CDR2: SEHNR and FQNEAQ (reference sequence). This CDR3 has 11 amino acids. Full variable domain (outside the CDR3, taken from reference TRBV7-9 and TRBJ2-5): DTGVSQNPRHKITKRGQNVTFRCDPISEHNRLYWYRQTLGQGPEFLTYFQNEAQLEKSRLLSDRFSAERPKGSFSTLEIQRTEQGDSAMYLCASRLGPTQYFGPGTRLLVL.